These T cell receptor beta chains were read from a single sample in a study of cytomegalovirus exposure and HLA in healthy donors. The assay was immunoSEQ multiplex PCR, and TCRdb's table has in-frame clones only and misses some. In the table there are approximately 140,000 clones, 79% of which are singletons. Input material: PBMCs. These receptors were obtained from a man in his fifties or sixties in good health and CMV-seropositive. Each CDR3 is given with its conserved first and last residue. The D gene is left open where the match is weak. Not all rows give a size; the values are once, few, many and, for expanded clones, a class.

clone_size j_call v_call d_call cdr3_nt cdr3_aa
. TRBJ1-1 TRBV20-1 . TGCAGTGGCGGGGGACACACTGAAGCTTTCTTT CSGGGHTEAFF
few TRBJ1-1 TRBV27 TRBD1 TGTGCCAGCAGGAAGACAGGGGGCTTCAACACTGAAGCTTTCTTT CASRKTGGFNTEAFF
. TRBJ1-6 TRBV5-1 TRBD1 TGCGCCAGCAGCCCTTCCAGGGGGCCTGATTCACCCCTCCACTTT CASSPSRGPDSPLHF
. TRBJ2-7 TRBV11-2 TRBD2 TGTGCCAGCAGCTTAGCTAGCGGGATTAAATACGAGCAGTACTTC CASSLASGIKYEQYF
. TRBJ2-2 TRBV5-5 . TGTGCCAGCAGCCGGGACTCCATAGGAACCGGGGAGCTGTTTTTT CASSRDSIGTGELFF
. TRBJ2-7 TRBV5-6 TRBD1 TGTGCCAGCAGCTGGGCCGGGACAGGCTCCTACGAGCAGTACTTC CASSWAGTGSYEQYF
. TRBJ2-3 TRBV7-6 . TGTGCCAGCAGCTTAGAACTTAAAGATACGCAGTATTTT CASSLELKDTQYF
. TRBJ2-3 TRBV6-5 . TGTGCCAGCAGTCCCAACTACGGAAGCACAGATACGCAGTATTTT CASSPNYGSTDTQYF
. TRBJ2-3 TRBV6-5 . TGTGCCAGCAGTTACTCGAAGAGAGATACGCAGTATTTT CASSYSKRDTQYF
many TRBJ1-1 TRBV30 TRBD1 TGTGCCTGGAGGCCGACAGGGGAGTATCACACTGAAGCTTTCTTT CAWRPTGEYHTEAFF
. TRBJ2-7 TRBV25-1 . TGTGCCAGCAGTGGACCTGTGGGCCCCTTCTTC CASSGPVGPFF
. TRBJ2-2 TRBV5-1 TRBD2 TGCGCCAGCAGCTGGACTAGCGGGAGTGGCACCGGGGAGCTGTTTTTT CASSWTSGSGTGELFF
. TRBJ1-6 TRBV6-5 TRBD1 TGTGCCAGCAGTCGGGGACAGCGAATTAATTCACCCCTCCACTTT CASSRGQRINSPLHF
. TRBJ2-7 TRBV30 . TGTGCCTGGACAAGGGCGGGTAGGAGCTACGAGCAGTACTTC CAWTRAGRSYEQYF
once TRBJ2-4 TRBV4-1 . TGCGCCAGCAGCCAAGGGGTTGCGTCACAGGGCATTCAGTACTTC CASSQGVASQGIQYF
. TRBJ2-6 TRBV27 . TGTGCCAGCAGTTCTCCTTTGTCGGGGGCCAACGTCCTGACTTTC CASSSPLSGANVLTF
. TRBJ2-1 TRBV12-5 TRBD2 TGTGCTAGTGGACCGGGGAATCTAGCGGGAGTTGACAATGAGCAGTTCTTC CASGPGNLAGVDNEQFF
. TRBJ1-2 TRBV5-1 . TGCGCCAGCAGCTTGAGGTTGACATCAACAGGCTACACCTTC CASSLRLTSTGYTF
. TRBJ2-7 TRBV11-2 TRBD2 TGTGCCAGCAGCATAACTAGCGGGCCCTCCTACGAGCAGTACTTC CASSITSGPSYEQYF
once TRBJ2-5 TRBV6-5 TRBD2 TGTGCCAGCAGCGAACCTCTAGCGGGAACAGAGACCCAGTACTTC CASSEPLAGTETQYF
few TRBJ2-2 TRBV5-1 TRBD1 TGCGCCAGCAGGAGCCCAGGGGGTGGGGAGCTGTTTTTT CASRSPGGGELFF
few TRBJ2-3 TRBV10-3 . TGTGCCATCAGTGAGGAGTTTAGCACAGATACGCAGTATTTT CAISEEFSTDTQYF
. TRBJ2-7 TRBV10-3 TRBD2 TGTGCCATCAGTGAGCCCCCTAGCGGAATCGACTACGAGCAGTACTTC CAISEPPSGIDYEQYF
few TRBJ2-2 TRBV5-1 TRBD2 TGCGCCAGCAGCGGCTCTAGCGGGAGGGGTCTCGGCACCGGGGAGCTGTTTTTT CASSGSSGRGLGTGELFF
. TRBJ2-7 TRBV30 TRBD1 TGTGCCTGGAGTAGAACAGGGGGCGGCGGGTACGAGCAGTACTTC CAWSRTGGGGYEQYF
. TRBJ2-7 TRBV5-8 TRBD2 TGTGCCAGCAGCTTGCAGCGGGAAGGCGAGCAGTACTTC CASSLQREGEQYF
. TRBJ2-7 TRBV9 TRBD2 TGTGCCAGCAGCGTAGCCCCCACTAGCGGGTATATCTCCTACGAGCAGTACTTC CASSVAPTSGYISYEQYF
. TRBJ1-5 TRBV6-1 TRBD1 TGTGCCAGCAGCCAGGGACAGTTATCGAATCAGCCCCAGCATTTT CASSQGQLSNQPQHF
. TRBJ1-2 TRBV9 . TGTGCCAGCAGCTCTTCACGGAGAAACTATGGCTACACCTTC CASSSSRRNYGYTF
. TRBJ1-1 TRBV29-1 . TGCAGCGTCAGGGGCCCAGACACTGAAGCTTTCTTT CSVRGPDTEAFF
. TRBJ2-2 TRBV5-1 . TGCGCCAGCAGCTTGTTACAGGGCGCCGGGGAGCTGTTTTTT CASSLLQGAGELFF
. TRBJ2-7 TRBV29-1 TRBD1 TGCAGCGTTGCTGGGACAGGGGGCCCCTACGAGCAGTACTTC CSVAGTGGPYEQYF
. TRBJ2-3 TRBV19 TRBD2 TGTGCCAGTAGCAAACTAGCGGGAGCGGATACGCAGTATTTT CASSKLAGADTQYF
once TRBJ1-6 TRBV15 . TGTGCCACCAGCAGATTTGGCCAGGGGAATTCACCCCTCCACTTT CATSRFGQGNSPLHF
. TRBJ2-5 TRBV5-4 . TGTGCCAGCAGCTTGGTACCGGGGGAGACCCAGTACTTC CASSLVPGETQYF
. TRBJ2-7 TRBV25-1 TRBD1 TGTGCCAGCAGTGAAGCCGGGACAGGGACCGGACAGTACTTC CASSEAGTGTGQYF
. TRBJ2-7 TRBV10-1 TRBD1 TGCGCCAGCTCCCGGGACAGGGGGCAAGAGCAGTACTTC CASSRDRGQEQYF
once TRBJ2-3 TRBV5-1 . TGCGCCAGCAGCTTGGGCGTTGATACGCAGTATTTT CASSLGVDTQYF
. TRBJ1-2 TRBV28 TRBD1 TGTGCCAGCAGTCCCGGGGCAGGGGGCTGGAGTGGCTACACCTTC CASSPGAGGWSGYTF
. TRBJ2-5 TRBV10-3 TRBD2 TGTGCCATCAGTGAGTTGCCAGCGGGAGAGCAGTACTTC CAISELPAGEQYF
. TRBJ2-7 TRBV5-6 TRBD2 TGTGCCAGCAGCTTAGAATGGTCCGGGACTACCCTGCCCGAGCAGTACTTC CASSLEWSGTTLPEQYF
. TRBJ2-5 TRBV4-1 TRBD2 TGCGCCAGCAGCCAAGCCGGGAGGAGAGAGACCCAGTACTTC CASSQAGRRETQYF
few TRBJ2-5 TRBV10-3 TRBD1 TGTGCCATCAGAAAAGACAGGGCCCAAGAGACCCAGTACTTC CAIRKDRAQETQYF
. TRBJ1-2 TRBV28 TRBD1 TGTGCCAGCAGTTTCATCCCGGGACAGGGGGGGGATGGCTACACCTTC CASSFIPGQGGDGYTF
. TRBJ1-2 TRBV28 TRBD1 TGTGCCAGCAGTTCACCGGGACAGGGTCCCTACTATGGCTACACCTTC CASSSPGQGPYYGYTF
once TRBJ2-1 TRBV5-4 TRBD2 TGTGCCAGCAGGACTCACTCGGGACTAGCGGGAAAAAATGAGCAGTTCTTC CASRTHSGLAGKNEQFF
. TRBJ2-6 TRBV5-1 TRBD1 TGCGCCAGCAGCTCTACGCCGGGACAGGGAAGCTCTGGGGCCAACGTCCTGACTTTC CASSSTPGQGSSGANVLTF
. TRBJ2-2 TRBV30 . TGTGCCTGGAGAGAACTTCTAAACACCGGGGAGCTGTTTTTT CAWRELLNTGELFF